This TCR beta chain was captured in a study of shared T cell receptors in the human thymus. Sequencing used immunoSEQ multiplex PCR; TCRdb keeps in-frame clones, though not all of them. This table has 720,000 or so clones, 70% to 90% appearing once. CDR3 length equals 14 residues. CDR1 PRHDT and CDR2 FYEKMQ come from the germline V gene (reference sequence). The junction had 5 bases not matched to a gene; V was cut back by 5 bases and J by 5 bases. Separately, the same data were catalogued under a study of human thymus T cells. That investigation notes: Thymus was obtained from resections taken during corrective heart surgery. Thymic and blood repertoires appeared to show biased V and J gene usage. Thymic repertoires of unrelated individuals were reported in related research to overlap highly.

The sample was thymocytes. The source of this sequence is a girl under two years old with a congenital heart defect. The V call is TRBV13, the J call TRBJ1-1, with TRBD1 matching over 10 bases. In DNA form, the CDR3 reads TGTGCCAGCAGCGGCCAGGGACAGGGGACTGAAGCTTTCTTT. Residues: CASSGQGQGTEAFF.